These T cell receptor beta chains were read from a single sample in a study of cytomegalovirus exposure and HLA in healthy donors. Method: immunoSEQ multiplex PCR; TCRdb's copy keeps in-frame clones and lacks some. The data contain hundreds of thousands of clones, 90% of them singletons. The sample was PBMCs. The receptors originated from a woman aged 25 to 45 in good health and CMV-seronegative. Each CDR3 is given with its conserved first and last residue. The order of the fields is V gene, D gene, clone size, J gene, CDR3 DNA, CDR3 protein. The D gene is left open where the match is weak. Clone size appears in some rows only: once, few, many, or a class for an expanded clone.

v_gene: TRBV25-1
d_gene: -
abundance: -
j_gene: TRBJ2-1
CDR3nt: TGTGCCAGCAGAGTTGCGGGGCCCTCGAGAGAGCAGTTCTTC
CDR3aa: CASRVAGPSREQFF

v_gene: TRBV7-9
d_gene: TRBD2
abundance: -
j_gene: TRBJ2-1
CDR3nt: TGTGCCAGCAGCTCGACTAGCGGGTACAATGAGCAGTTCTTC
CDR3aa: CASSSTSGYNEQFF

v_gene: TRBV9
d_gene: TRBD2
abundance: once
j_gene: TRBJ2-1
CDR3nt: TGTGCCAGCAGCGGAACTAGCGGGGTACCCAATGAGCAGTTCTTC
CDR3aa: CASSGTSGVPNEQFF

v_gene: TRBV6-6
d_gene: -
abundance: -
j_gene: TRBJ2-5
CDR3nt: TGTGCCAGCAGTTATCTAGAGACCCAGTACTTC
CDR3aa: CASSYLETQYF

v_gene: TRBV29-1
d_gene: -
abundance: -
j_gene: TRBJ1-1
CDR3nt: TGCAGCTTCAGGGTGAACACTGAAGCTTTCTTT
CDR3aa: CSFRVNTEAFF

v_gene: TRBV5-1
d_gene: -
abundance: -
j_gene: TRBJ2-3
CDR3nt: TGCGCCAGCAGCCAAGGTGGCACATCCACAGATACGCAGTATTTT
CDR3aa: CASSQGGTSTDTQYF

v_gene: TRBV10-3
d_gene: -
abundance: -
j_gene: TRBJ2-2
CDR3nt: TGTGCCATCAGCCGGGACAACACCGGGGAGCTGTTTTTT
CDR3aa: CAISRDNTGELFF

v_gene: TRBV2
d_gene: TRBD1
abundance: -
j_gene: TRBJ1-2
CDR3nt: TGTGCCAGTTACCGGGACAGGGGATCCTATGGCTACACCTTC
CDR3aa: CASYRDRGSYGYTF

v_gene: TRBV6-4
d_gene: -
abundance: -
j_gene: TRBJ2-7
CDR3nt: TGTGCCAGCAGTGAGGGACCGGCCTCCTACGAGCAGTACTTC
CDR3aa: CASSEGPASYEQYF

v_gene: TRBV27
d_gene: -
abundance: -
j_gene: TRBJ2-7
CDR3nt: TGTGCCAGCAGTTTATCGGGGTACGAGCAGTACTTC
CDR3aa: CASSLSGYEQYF

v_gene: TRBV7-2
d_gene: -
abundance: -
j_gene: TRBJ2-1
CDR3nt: TGTGCCAGCACGGGCGGCGTCGAATCTTACAATGAGCAGTTCTTC
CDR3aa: CASTGGVESYNEQFF

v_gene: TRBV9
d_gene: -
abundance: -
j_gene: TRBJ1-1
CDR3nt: TGTGCCAGCAGCGTAGAGGGGATCGCTGAAGCTTTCTTT
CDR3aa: CASSVEGIAEAFF

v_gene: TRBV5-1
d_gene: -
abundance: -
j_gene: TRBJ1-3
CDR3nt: TGCGCCAGCAGTGACAGCAACTCTGGAAACACCATATATTTT
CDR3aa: CASSDSNSGNTIYF

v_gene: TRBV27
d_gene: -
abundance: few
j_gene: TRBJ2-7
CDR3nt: TGTGCCAGCAGTCCCCTAACTATTGCCTACGAGCAGTACTTC
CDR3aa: CASSPLTIAYEQYF

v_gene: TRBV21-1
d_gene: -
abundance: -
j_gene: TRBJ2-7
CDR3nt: TGTGCCAGCAGCAAAGGAAGGCCAGATCAATACGAGCAGTACTTC
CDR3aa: CASSKGRPDQYEQYF

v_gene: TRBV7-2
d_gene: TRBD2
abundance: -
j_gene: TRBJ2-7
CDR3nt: TGTGCCAGCAGCTTAACTAGCGGCAACTACGAGCAGTACTTC
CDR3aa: CASSLTSGNYEQYF

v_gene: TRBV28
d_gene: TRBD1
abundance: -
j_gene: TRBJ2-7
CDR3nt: TGTGCCAGCAGCCGACCGGGACAGGCCTCCTACGAGCAGTACTTC
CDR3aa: CASSRPGQASYEQYF

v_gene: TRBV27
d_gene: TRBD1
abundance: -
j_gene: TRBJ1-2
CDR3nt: TGTGCCAGCAGTTTTTCCGGACAGGGAGGCTACACCTTC
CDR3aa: CASSFSGQGGYTF

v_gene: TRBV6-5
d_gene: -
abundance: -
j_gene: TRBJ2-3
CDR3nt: TGTGCCAGCAGTTATGGGGCAAGCACAGATACGCAGTATTTT
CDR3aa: CASSYGASTDTQYF